This T cell receptor (beta chain) was observed in a study of Tregs in tolerant kidney transplant recipients (dated by TCRdb to the late 2010s). Regarding the study in general: Transplants used related donors with nonmyeloablative bone marrow transplantation; mixed chimerism was transient in the human trials. Before combined kidney and bone marrow transplantation, this study identified donor-specific regulatory T cells using TCRbeta sequencing and then followed those same cells after transplant.

On this clone itself: Its antigen specificity is not known. There are no base qualities to consult, and no much larger clone falls within one base.

The label giving this sample's time point can be read as: blood sample drawn before combined kidney and bone marrow transplant. Unstimulated Tregs (CD4+CD25+CD127-), CD4+ non-Tregs (CD4+CD25-), CD4 and CD8 cells were FACS-sorted from thawed PBMCs. Thawed PBMCs were rested overnight at 37 degrees C with about 200 IU/ml IL-2 before Treg sorting. The patients were several recipients of combined kidney and bone marrow transplants from the ITN036ST trial, and samples were available only from these trial subjects. Healthy control blood was processed to PBMCs by Ficoll density gradient and cryopreserved, and patient PBMCs were collected before and after transplant. What the study reported, not specific to this receptor: PCR primers changed over time for some patients, so nucleotide-level comparison across those patients' samples was not possible. In tolerant patients, the expansion of donor-specific Tregs was greater than global Treg expansion, suggesting that the expansion was antigen-driven rather than nonspecific. Because only a small number of patients were included, the study had limitations, and the results will need to be validated in larger populations as well as under other immunosuppression protocols. Biological reproducibility was not directly assessed, although technical replication error appeared to be minimal. Expanding Tregs with activated donor B cells appeared to identify the most biologically relevant and donor-specific TCRbeta repertoire.

For TCRbeta CDR3 sequencing, genomic DNA was extracted from sorted cells using the QIAGEN DNeasy Blood and Tissue Kit. Through immunoSEQ, high-throughput TCRbeta CDR3 sequencing was done commercially, including PCR amplification with internal controls and bias correction. The authors' analysis ran thus. A unique productive TCRbeta sequence was defined by the CDR3 nucleotide sequence when primers matched, and otherwise by the CDR3 amino acid sequence together with the Vbeta and Jbeta genes. To correct for sorting error, sequences found in more than one sorted population at a frequency ratio of 2:1 or less were discarded, and the remaining shared sequences were assigned to the population with the higher frequency. A sequence counted as donor-reactive if, in CFSE-low cells, the sequence had a frequency of at least 0.01% and was expanded at least 5-fold compared with unstimulated cells. Repertoire divergence was quantified by Jensen-Shannon divergence using the top 100 TCRbeta sequences ranked by frequency. When a sample had multiple sequencing runs, each run was corrected for sorting error separately and the runs were then pooled. Drawn from immuneACCESS, this table holds only the in-frame rearrangements with V and J called that TCRdb kept. Clones are partly lost; checked studies trace under half to an unresolved V gene and leave the rest unexplained. Clonal size and the V and J genes are those of that table, whereas D and trimming came from the DNA. Present in this sample are under 95,000 clones, around 90% of which were seen just once. In total, the top ten clones hold approximately 0.3% of the sample.

Reading the germline V gene gives CDR1 LGHNA and CDR2 YNFKEQ. Trimming costs V 1 base and J 0 bases, and their ends lie 13 bases apart. The CDR3 holds 16 amino acids from the cysteine to the phenylalanine. Just the 48-base CDR3 DNA is kept, in frame starting at base 1. The chain is encoded by TRBV4-2 joined to TRBJ2-7, with the D assignment possibly TRBD1 or TRBD2, given 5 matching bases for each. This receptor was identified in a human donor who received a combined kidney and bone marrow transplant. The sequenced sample was Tregs from blood, obtained before the transplant. The CDR3 region reads CASSQGDQPSSYEQYF. The DNA sequence is given as TGTGCCAGCAGCCAAGGGGACCAACCTAGCTCCTACGAGCAGTACTTC.